The entry below describes one T cell receptor (beta chain). This sample stems from a study of blood T cell repertoires in COVID-19. About the research overall: Researchers got acute and convalescent COVID-19 samples from the United States, Italy and Spain.

TCRdb's table, derived via immunoSEQ multiplex PCR, lists solely in-frame clones and lacks some. The sample records under 350,000 clones, just over 85% being singletons. Germline V gives CDR1 LNHDA, CDR2 SQIVND (reference sequence). The CDR3 runs to 14 residues. V shed 10 bases, J shed 4 bases, and the junction held 11 bases outside the gene matches. Sequenced: PBMCs or T cells enriched from blood (not recorded which). V gene TRBV19 combines with J gene TRBJ2-7; 9 bases are a match to TRBD2. This TCR was sampled from a woman in her thirties or forties with acute COVID-19. The CDR3, as DNA: TGTGCCACAAGTCGGCGGGAGGGTCGATACGAGCAGTACTTC. Protein sequence: CATSRREGRYEQYF.